This TCR beta chain was obtained from a study of cytomegalovirus exposure and HLA in healthy donors. At the level of the study: In an early release, HLA-typed donors contributed about 79 million unique TCR sequences.

Points on this clone: What it recognizes is unknown.

Study-wide results and limits: Association of a missense DCLRE1C variant with TCR beta V- and J-gene trimming was reported in a later analysis. Previously analyzed data showed that most TCR beta V segments were productive at a frequency of about 87% or about 30%.

This CDR3 has 14 residues. Per germline, CDR1 MDHEN and CDR2 SYDVKM. Deletions cut 3 bases from V and 4 bases from J, with 10 bases between. Use of 60 Vbeta and 13 Jbeta primers characterized the PCR. TCRdb keeps only in-frame clones here, not all; method: immunoSEQ multiplex PCR. Of some 120,000 clones in the sample, 80% are singletons; the top ten hold approximately 10%. The sample consisted of PBMCs. The chain combines TRBV28 with TRBJ1-5; no clear D. The source of this sequence is a man aged 25-40 years in good health and CMV-seropositive. CDR3 in amino acids: CASSFSGLNQPQHF. The CDR3 DNA reads TGTGCCAGCAGTTTTAGCGGCCTTAATCAGCCCCAGCATTTT.